A single sample is the source of the 32 T cell receptor beta chains below, sequenced in a study of shared clonotypes between healthy human individuals. Produced via immunoSEQ multiplex PCR; TCRdb's table is partial and in-frame only. The sample holds more than 2 million clones; roughly 95% are singletons and the top ten take 0.13%. The sequenced sample consisted of naive CD4+ T cells sorted from blood. Specified subset: CD45RA+ positively selected. All receptors derive from a man younger than 35 in good health.

The chain has TRBV10-3 and TRBJ1-5, with D hard to call. The V gene lost 5 bases and the J gene lost 3 bases, with 8 bases spanning the gap. CDR1 is ENHRY, CDR2 SYGVKD, per germline. This CDR3 comprises 13 residues. CDR3 DNA sequence: TGTGCCATCAGTCCGTCGGACAATCAGCCCCAGCATTTT. Translation gives CAISPSDNQPQHF.

The rearrangement joins TRBV5-4 to TRBJ1-2; D is uncertain. This CDR3 spans 12 amino acids. Per the germline V gene, CDR1 is SGHNT and CDR2 is YYREEE (reference sequence). The germline V and J ends were trimmed by 6 bases and 7 bases, with 13 bases remaining between them. CDR3 nucleotide sequence: TGTGCCAGCACGGAGGAGTTTGGTGGCTACACCTTC. This sequence encodes CASTEEFGGYTF.

The CDR3 DNA follows: TGTGCCTGGCTGGTGAGCGGGAACACCGGGGAGCTGTTTTTT. It codes for CAWLVSGNTGELFF. This chain uses TRBV30 with TRBJ2-2, with D perhaps TRBD2 (5 bases). Trimming removed 5 bases at V and 1 base at J, with 11 bases between. CDR3 length: 14 amino acids. CDR1 GTSNPN and CDR2 SVGIG come from the germline V gene (reference sequence).

The chain carries TRBV27 and TRBJ1-1; TRBD1 agrees at 7 bases. The CDR3 is made up of 13 amino acids. Trimming at V came to 5 bases and at J to 6 bases, leaving 6 bases not matched to a gene. Germline CDR1 is MNHEY and CDR2 is SMNVEV (reference sequence). CDR3 coding DNA: TGTGCCAGCAGTCGAAGACAGGGATCTGAAGCTTTCTTT. Its protein is CASSRRQGSEAFF.

This chain connects TRBV18 to TRBJ1-2; 10 nucleotides align to TRBD1. The V gene's germline CDR1 is KGHSH and CDR2 LQKENI. The CDR3 runs to 14 residues. Trimming took 9 bases from V and 4 from J; bases not matched to a gene: 8. CDR3 protein: CASGPGQGIYGYTF. The CDR3 bases are TGTGCCAGTGGACCGGGACAGGGGATCTATGGCTACACCTTC.

V usage is TRBV5-1 and J usage is TRBJ2-5; 14 bases fit TRBD2. CDR1 and CDR2 from the germline V gene are SGHRS and YFSETQ. The CDR3 has 18 residues. With V trimmed by 3 bases and J by 2 bases, 9 bases remained unmatched. CDR3 amino acids: CASSWGLAGALWQETQYF. CDR3 DNA: TGCGCCAGCAGCTGGGGACTAGCGGGGGCCTTGTGGCAAGAGACCCAGTACTTC.

The V gene is TRBV5-6, the J gene TRBJ1-5, with 7 nucleotides matching TRBD1. Germline CDR1 SGHDT, CDR2 YYEEEE. This CDR3 spans 15 amino acids. Trimming at V came to 5 bases and at J to 2 bases, leaving 7 bases not matched to a gene. For the CDR3, the DNA is TGTGCCAGCAGATACTTCGGACAGGGCAATCAGCCCCAGCATTTT. As protein: CASRYFGQGNQPQHF.

The genes are TRBV5-1 and TRBJ2-7; D gene uncertain. V shed 4 bases and J shed 6 bases, with 14 bases lying between them. Looked up from germline, CDR1 is SGHRS and CDR2 is YFSETQ. The length of the CDR3 is 13 residues. CDR3 sequence (DNA): TGCGCCAGCAGCCCCGGGCCAATGGGCGAGCAGTACTTC. Translation gives CASSPGPMGEQYF.

V and J are TRBV7-2 and TRBJ1-1, with D tentatively TRBD1 (6 bases). The germline V and J ends were trimmed by 4 bases and 5 bases, with 11 bases remaining between them. The CDR3 runs to 13 residues. Germline V gene data show CDR1 as SGHTA and CDR2 as FQGNSA. The CDR3 sequence: CASSSQQGTEAFF. The DNA for the CDR3 is TGTGCCAGCAGCTCCCAACAGGGTACTGAAGCTTTCTTT.

This chain links TRBV25-1 with TRBJ1-5; D is ambiguous. The CDR3 length is 12 residues. Germline loops: CDR1 MGHDK, CDR2 SYGVNS. The V end was cut by 7 bases, the J end by 7 bases, with 11 bases between. The CDR3 DNA reads as TGTGCCAGCACTTGGAAGGGACAGCCCCAGCATTTT. It translates to CASTWKGQPQHF.

The rearrangement links TRBV6-1 to TRBJ1-2, with 7 bases aligning to TRBD1. Unmatched junction bases numbered 11, after V lost 3 bases and J lost 4 bases. The CDR3 is 16 residues long. Germline CDR1 and CDR2: MNHNS and SASEGT. CDR3 in amino acids: CASSERTGVLFYGYTF. The DNA for the CDR3 is TGTGCCAGCAGTGAGCGCACAGGGGTCCTCTTCTATGGCTACACCTTC.

V and J are TRBV18 and TRBJ1-2, with 10 positions matching TRBD1. CDR3 size: 15 residues. Germline loops: CDR1 KGHSH, CDR2 LQKENI. V was pared by 6 bases and J by 7 bases, with 11 bases of the junction left unmatched. This CDR3 reads CASSLETGGEFGYTF. The CDR3 DNA follows: TGTGCCAGCTCCCTAGAGACAGGGGGCGAATTTGGCTACACCTTC.

V usage is TRBV27 and J usage is TRBJ1-2; D may be TRBD1 (5 bases). V was shortened by 6 bases and J by 6 bases, with 14 bases between the two germline ends. In germline, CDR1 is MNHEY, CDR2 SMNVEV (reference sequence). The length of the CDR3 is 13 residues. CDR3 loop: CASRLRGVDGYTF. DNA for the CDR3: TGTGCCAGCAGACTCCGGGGGGTTGATGGCTACACCTTC.

This clone was detected only once. In nucleotides, the CDR3 is TGTGCCAGCATCACGGGGACAGGGGGCGGCTACGAGCAGTACTTC. This gives the protein CASITGTGGGYEQYF. J is TRBJ2-7 and V is TRBV28; 12 nucleotides match TRBD1. J lost 3 bases, V lost 7 bases, and 7 bases had no gene match. Germline CDR1 reads MDHEN; CDR2 reads SYDVKM. The CDR3 spans 15 residues.

The V call is TRBV19, the J call TRBJ1-6; TRBD1 is a possible D gene (5 bases). This CDR3 is built from 15 residues. Per the germline V gene, CDR1 is LNHDA and CDR2 is SQIVND (reference sequence). V shed 3 bases and J shed 2 bases, with 8 bases lying between them. The DNA of the CDR3 is TGTGCCAGTAGTATGGGGGAAGCCTATAATTCACCCCTCCACTTT. This translates into CASSMGEAYNSPLHF.

The rearrangement links TRBV9 to TRBJ2-7; 7 bases are shared with TRBD2. The CDR3 runs 15 residues. Looked up from germline, CDR1 is SGDLS and CDR2 is YYNGEE. The V gene end was trimmed by 2 bases and the J gene end by 4 bases; junction bases not matched to a gene: 9. The CDR3 loop reads CASSVAIGGGYEQYF. Written as DNA, the CDR3 is TGTGCCAGCAGCGTGGCCATCGGCGGGGGATACGAGCAGTACTTC.

The V gene is TRBV19, the J gene TRBJ1-6; D is perhaps TRBD1 (5 bases). V gave up 8 bases and J gave up 7 bases, with 15 bases separating them. The CDR3 sequence is 14 residues long. Germline V gives CDR1 LNHDA, CDR2 SQIVND (reference sequence). CDR3 residues: CASADMKANSPLHF. Here the CDR3 DNA reads TGTGCCAGTGCGGACATGAAGGCGAATTCACCCCTCCACTTT.

The chain recombines TRBV5-4 with TRBJ2-3; tentative D call: TRBD2 (7 bases). This CDR3 is built from 14 residues. Deletions cut 9 bases from V and 1 base from J, with 15 bases between. The V gene's germline CDR1 is SGHNT and CDR2 YYREEE (reference sequence). The CDR3 DNA reads as TGTGCCACCGGGAAAGGGGGGGGCACAGATACGCAGTATTTT. Translated: CATGKGGGTDTQYF.

The chain recombines TRBV5-1 with TRBJ1-1; D remains unclear. The CDR3 covers 13 residues. CDR1 is SGHRS, CDR2 YFSETQ, per germline. Trimming pared 7 bases from V and 0 bases from J, leaving 10 bases between. The CDR3 sequence is CASYVGMNTEAFF. CDR3 DNA: TGCGCCAGCTACGTGGGCATGAACACTGAAGCTTTCTTT.

V gene TRBV4-1 combines with J gene TRBJ2-1, with 8 bases fitting TRBD1. The CDR3 sequence is 14 residues long. V shed 5 bases and J 4 bases; nucleotides not matched to a gene: 4. Per the germline V gene, CDR1 is MGHRA and CDR2 is YSYEKL. DNA of the CDR3: TGCGCCAGCAGCTGGACAGGGCCTTACAATGAGCAGTTCTTC. It is translated as CASSWTGPYNEQFF.

The rearrangement uses TRBV25-1 and TRBJ1-2; TRBD1 agrees at 7 bases. The CDR3 covers 14 residues. Per germline, CDR1 MGHDK and CDR2 SYGVNS. The V gene end was trimmed by 7 bases and the J gene end by 6 bases; junction bases not matched to a gene: 11. The DNA for the CDR3 is TGTGCCAGCACAGAGTCAGGGGGGGGAAATGGCTACACCTTC. It yields the protein CASTESGGGNGYTF.

The chain joins TRBV9 to TRBJ2-4; no clear D. The CDR3 has 14 residues. Trimming took off 3 bases at V and 2 bases at J, with 9 bases between the two ends. The germline gives CDR1 SGDLS, CDR2 YYNGEE. The CDR3 is CASSERLSKNIQYF. The CDR3 coding sequence is TGTGCCAGCAGCGAAAGGTTATCCAAAAACATTCAGTACTTC.

V is TRBV6-1 and J is TRBJ2-7, with 7 bases that match TRBD1. CDR3 size: 14 residues. CDR1 and CDR2 from the germline V gene are MNHNS and SASEGT. V lost 6 bases and J lost 4; bases outside the gene matches: 9. The CDR3 DNA reads TGTGCCAGCAGAAACCGGGACAGCATTTACGAGCAGTACTTC. Protein sequence: CASRNRDSIYEQYF.

In DNA form, the CDR3 reads TGTGCCATCAGTGAGTCGTTAGGGGTCGAGCAGTACTTC. This codes for CAISESLGVEQYF. This chain links TRBV10-3 with TRBJ2-7; D may be TRBD1 (5 bases). Germline V lookup: CDR1 ENHRY, CDR2 SYGVKD. Between the trimmed V and J ends, which lost 0 bases and 6 bases, there was a span of 9 bases. The CDR3 is 13 amino acids.

A note on this clone: This CDR3 is also generated by other DNA sequences in the sample. The rearrangement links TRBV28 to TRBJ2-7, with 8 bases lining up with TRBD1. Germline CDR1 is MDHEN and CDR2 is SYDVKM. The CDR3 totals 15 residues. Unmatched junction bases numbered 8, after V lost 4 bases and J lost 3 bases. The CDR3 sequence is CASSSGQGVGYEQYF. The CDR3 DNA sequence: TGTGCCAGCAGTTCCGGACAGGGAGTGGGCTACGAGCAGTACTTC. Complete variable domain (other parts from reference TRBV28 and TRBJ2-7): DVKVTQSSRYLVKRTGEKVFLECVQDMDHENMFWYRQDPGLGLRLIYFSYDVKMKEKGDIPEGYSVSREKKERFSLILESASTNQTSMYLCASSSGQGVGYEQYFGPGTRLTVT.

The V call is TRBV18, the J call TRBJ1-2; TRBD1 is a possible D gene (6 bases). Germline V gene lookup returns CDR1 KGHSH and CDR2 LQKENI. The CDR3 runs to 16 residues. The germline V and J ends were trimmed by 3 bases and 0 bases, with 14 bases remaining between them. The DNA for the CDR3 is TGTGCCAGCTCACCCCAGGGGACTGGGGCTAACTATGGCTACACCTTC. Its protein product is CASSPQGTGANYGYTF.

V is TRBV19 and J is TRBJ2-3; 7 bases fit TRBD1. The CDR3 consists of 12 residues. V lost 5 bases, J lost 6 bases, and 2 bases stayed unmatched. Germline assignment: CDR1 LNHDA and CDR2 SQIVND (reference sequence). The CDR3 coding sequence is TGTGCCAGTAGTGGGACAGCGGATACGCAGTATTTT. Its protein is CASSGTADTQYF. Full variable domain (missing parts from reference TRBV19 and TRBJ2-3): DGGITQSPKYLFRKEGQNVTLSCEQNLNHDAMYWYRQDPGQGLRLIYYSQIVNDFQKGDIAEGYSVSREKKESFPLTVTSAQKNPTAFYLCASSGTADTQYFGPGTRLTVL.

The chain has TRBV6-4 and TRBJ2-6; no reliable D call. V was cut by 6 bases and J by 0 bases, with 3 bases left in between. Germline loops: CDR1 MRHNA, CDR2 SNTAGT. This CDR3 has 13 residues. Here the CDR3 DNA reads TGTGCCAGCAGGGGCTCTGGGGCCAACGTCCTGACTTTC. This sequence encodes CASRGSGANVLTF.

The sample holds one count of this clone. The identical CDR3 is also encoded by other nucleotide sequences in the sample. J is TRBJ1-1 and V is TRBV4-1, with TRBD1 as a possible D gene (6 bases). The germline CDR1 and CDR2 sequences are MGHRA and YSYEKL. Trimming took 0 bases from V and 6 from J, leaving 8 bases between them. The CDR3 runs 13 residues. CDR3 DNA: TGCGCCAGCAGCCAAGAAGGGGGAGCTGAAGCTTTCTTT. Amino acid sequence: CASSQEGGAEAFF.

The V gene is TRBV28, the J gene TRBJ1-6; 9 bases agree with TRBD1. Germline CDR1 reads MDHEN; CDR2 reads SYDVKM. The CDR3 loop spans 15 amino acids. The V gene end was trimmed by 2 bases and the J gene end by 10 bases; junction bases not matched to a gene: 6. The CDR3, as DNA: TGTGCCAGCAGTTTAGTGACAGGGGGGGGATCACCCCTCCACTTT. Its translation: CASSLVTGGGSPLHF.

This sequence joins TRBV7-9 and TRBJ1-1, with D hard to call. V was cut by 1 base and J by 6 bases, with 6 bases left in between. Germline V gene lookup returns CDR1 SEHNR and CDR2 FQNEAQ (reference sequence). CDR3 length equals 12 residues. CDR3 bases: TGTGCCAGCAGCTTAGTTGGCCCTGAAGCTTTCTTT. As protein: CASSLVGPEAFF.

The V gene is TRBV5-4, the J gene TRBJ2-1; 10 nucleotides line up with TRBD2. The CDR3 length is 18 residues. V lost 4 bases, J lost 0 bases, and 10 bases stayed unmatched. Germline assignment: CDR1 SGHNT and CDR2 YYREEE (reference sequence). The CDR3 DNA follows: TGTGCCAGCAGCCGTCGGACTAGCGGCCAAAGCTCCTACAATGAGCAGTTCTTC. Translated: CASSRRTSGQSSYNEQFF.